Only a few counts were recorded for the clone carrying this T cell receptor beta chain. The CDR3 is made up of 13 amino acids. Unmatched junction bases numbered 0, after V lost 1 base and J lost 7 bases. CDR1 and CDR2 from the germline V gene are SGHTA and FQGNSA. Under the authors' procedure: Cell counts per sample came from amplifying reference gene primers. Produced via immunoSEQ multiplex PCR; TCRdb's table is partial and in-frame only. V and J calls and clone size come straight from that table; D and trimming were deduced from the DNA. The data contain tens of thousands of clones, 90% of them seen just once; the ten biggest clones take up approximately 6%. This sample was taken from a study of blood T cell repertoires in COVID-19. Study summary: Specimens from acute and convalescent COVID-19 originated in the United States, Italy and Spain. Nucleic acid was either cDNA or gDNA, and it came from T cells, B-cell-depleted T cells, or PBMCs.

Sequencing was performed on peripheral blood. The source of this sequence is a man aged 40-55 years with acute or convalescent COVID-19. V is TRBV7-2 and J is TRBJ2-1, with TRBD2 matching over 8 bases. CDR3 in DNA: TGTGCCAGCAGCTTAGGACTAGCGAATGAGCAGTTCTTC. Its translation is CASSLGLANEQFF.